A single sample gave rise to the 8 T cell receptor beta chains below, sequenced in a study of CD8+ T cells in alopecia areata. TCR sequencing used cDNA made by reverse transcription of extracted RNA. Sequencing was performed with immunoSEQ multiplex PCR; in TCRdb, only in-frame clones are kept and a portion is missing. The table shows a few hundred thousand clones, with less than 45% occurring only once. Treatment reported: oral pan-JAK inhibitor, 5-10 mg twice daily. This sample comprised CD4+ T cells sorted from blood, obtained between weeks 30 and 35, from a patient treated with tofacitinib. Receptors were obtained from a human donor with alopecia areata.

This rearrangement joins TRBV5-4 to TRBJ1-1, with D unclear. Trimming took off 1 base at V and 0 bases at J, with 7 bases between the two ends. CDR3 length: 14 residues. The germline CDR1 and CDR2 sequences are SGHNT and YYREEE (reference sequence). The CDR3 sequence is CASSLSGLNTEAFF. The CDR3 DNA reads TGTGCCAGCAGCTTGTCCGGGTTGAACACTGAAGCTTTCTTT. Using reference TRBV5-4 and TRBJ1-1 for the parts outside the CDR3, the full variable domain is ETGVTQSPTHLIKTRGQQVTLRCSSQSGHNTVSWYQQALGQGPQFIFQYYREEENGRGNFPPRFSGLQFPNYSSELNVNALELDDSALYLCASSLSGLNTEAFFGQGTRLTVV.

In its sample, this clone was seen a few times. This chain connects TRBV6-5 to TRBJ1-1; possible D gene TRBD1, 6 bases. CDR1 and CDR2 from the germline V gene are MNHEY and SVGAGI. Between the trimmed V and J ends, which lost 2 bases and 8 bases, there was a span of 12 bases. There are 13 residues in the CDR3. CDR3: CASSYHGQLEAFF. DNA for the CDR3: TGTGCCAGCAGTTACCACGGACAGCTAGAAGCTTTCTTT.

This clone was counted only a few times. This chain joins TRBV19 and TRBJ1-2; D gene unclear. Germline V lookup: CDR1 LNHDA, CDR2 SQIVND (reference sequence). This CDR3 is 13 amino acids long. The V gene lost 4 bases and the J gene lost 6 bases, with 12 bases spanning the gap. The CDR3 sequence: CASSRSLQDGYTF. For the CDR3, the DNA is TGTGCCAGTAGTAGGAGCCTCCAGGATGGCTACACCTTC.

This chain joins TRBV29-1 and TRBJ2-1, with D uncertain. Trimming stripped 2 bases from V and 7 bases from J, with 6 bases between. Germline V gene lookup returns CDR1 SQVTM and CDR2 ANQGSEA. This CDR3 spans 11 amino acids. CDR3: CSVETRNEQFF. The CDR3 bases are TGCAGCGTTGAAACGCGGAATGAGCAGTTCTTC.

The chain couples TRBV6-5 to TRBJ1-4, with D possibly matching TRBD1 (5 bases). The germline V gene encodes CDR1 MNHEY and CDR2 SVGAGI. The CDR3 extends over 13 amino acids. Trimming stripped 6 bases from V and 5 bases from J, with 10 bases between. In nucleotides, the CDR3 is TGTGCCAGCAGCATGACAGTCAATGAAAAACTGTTTTTT. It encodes CASSMTVNEKLFF.

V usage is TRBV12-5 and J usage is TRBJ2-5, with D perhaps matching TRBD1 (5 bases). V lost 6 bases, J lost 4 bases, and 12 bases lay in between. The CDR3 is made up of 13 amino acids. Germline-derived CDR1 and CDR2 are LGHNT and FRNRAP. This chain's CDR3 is CASGRQGLETQYF. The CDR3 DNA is TGTGCTAGTGGACGGCAGGGTTTAGAGACCCAGTACTTC. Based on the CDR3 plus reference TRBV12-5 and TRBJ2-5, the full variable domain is DARVTQTPRHKVTEMGQEVTMRCQPILGHNTVFWYRQTMMQGLELLAYFRNRAPLDDSGMPKDRFSAEMPDATLATLKIQPSEPRDSAVYFCASGRQGLETQYFGPGTRLLVL.

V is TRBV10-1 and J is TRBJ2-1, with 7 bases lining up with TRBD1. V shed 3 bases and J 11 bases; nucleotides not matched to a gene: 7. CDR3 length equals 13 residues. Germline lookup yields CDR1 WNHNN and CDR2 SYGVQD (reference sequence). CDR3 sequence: CASSEGGENKQFF. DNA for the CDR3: TGCGCCAGCAGTGAAGGGGGCGAAAATAAGCAGTTCTTC.

CDR3 sequence: CASSSGQGGGTGELFF. The CDR3 bases are TGCGCCAGCAGCTCTGGACAGGGCGGTGGGACCGGGGAGCTGTTTTTT. V usage is TRBV5-1 and J usage is TRBJ2-2; 8 nucleotides match TRBD1. This CDR3 has 16 residues. The V gene end was trimmed by 3 bases and the J gene end by 5 bases; junction bases not matched to a gene: 9. The germline CDR1 and CDR2 sequences are SGHRS and YFSETQ.